This TCR beta chain was found in a study of glioma-infiltrating T cells after dendritic cell vaccination (dated by TCRdb to about 2016). As for the study more broadly: The cohort comprised approximately 15 glioblastoma patients from Phase I and II dendritic cell vaccination trials, 9 newly diagnosed and 6 with recurrent disease. Three intradermal dendritic cell vaccine injections were administered to patients at biweekly intervals in the arm below the axilla. Patients received autologous tumor lysate-pulsed dendritic cell vaccination between 2003 and 2012. Deep sequencing of TCR beta CDR3 regions was used to quantify tumor-infiltrating lymphocyte content and compare tumor and blood repertoires in dendritic cell-vaccinated glioblastoma patients. To make the vaccine, monocyte-derived dendritic cells were cultured for 6 to 8 days with IL-4 and GM-CSF and then pulsed overnight with autologous tumor lysate. Survival after dendritic cell vaccination was correlated with TCR sequencing metrics, including TIL content and tumor-blood repertoire overlap. General findings and caveats noted by the study authors: The three-group TCR overlap response model was characterized as speculative, and prospective validation of the model was stated to be required. The cohort was small and heterogeneous, and full blood and tumor sets were available for few patients, with initial-recurrent tumor pairs available for even fewer patients. TCR clonality showed no direct relationship with survival, which suggests that a diverse polyclonal response may matter. Higher estimated pretreatment TIL content predicted longer time to progression and overall survival after dendritic cell vaccination.

The germline V gene encodes CDR1 SGHRS and CDR2 YFSETQ. V lost 3 bases and J lost 3 bases; the stretch between them is 12 bases long. Including the terminal cysteine and phenylalanine, the CDR3 comprises 14 residues. Just CDR3 DNA is preserved here, 42 bases in frame from base 1. The immunoSEQ assay amplified TCRB CDR3 regions from 2 micrograms of genomic DNA, or from all available DNA when less than that amount was available. The multiplex PCR relied on 60 forward primers for TCR V beta segments and 13 reverse primers for J beta segments. To estimate the number of reads per starting template, synthetic control templates were added to each sample at limiting dilution. Sequencing produced 87 bp reads on the Illumina HiSeq System. As for how the authors treated the data: PCR and sequencing errors were removed by a nearest neighbor algorithm that merged closely related sequences. TCR overlap was defined as the percentage of unique tumor TCR beta sequences that were also present in the same patient's peripheral blood. TCRdb obtained this table from immuneACCESS and retained in-frame rearrangements with V and J assigned. These tables miss some clones; where compared with another copy, unresolved V genes account for less than half of the shortfall, and the remainder is unexplained. The DNA was the basis for D and trimming; V, J and clone size are from that table. The sample table shows around 78,000 clones, and about nine tenths are seen once. 2% to 2.5% of the sample comes from the top ten.

What this sample's time point label stands for: after dendritic cell vaccination, including at tumor progression/relapse. Patients were selected on the basis of adequate residual fresh-frozen tumor tissue and more than two years of available survival data. None of the glioblastoma patients carried an isocitrate dehydrogenase mutation, although molecular status otherwise varied. PBMC were collected before vaccination, two weeks after the third vaccination, and at tumor progression if progression occurred. Genomic DNA was extracted with the Qiagen DNeasy Blood extraction Kit. This clone was observed once. Its binding antigen is unknown. Base qualities are missing; no much larger clone stands one base away.

The sequence came from a human donor with glioblastoma. The sequence links TRBV5-1 to TRBJ1-2; no D segment can be confidently identified. The sequences come from blood, collected after dendritic cell vaccination. This receptor has the CDR3 CASSWGGSDYGYTF. The sequenced DNA: TGCGCCAGCAGCTGGGGAGGGAGTGACTATGGCTACACCTTC.